This T cell receptor beta chain derives from a study of cytomegalovirus exposure and HLA in healthy donors. Study observations and caveats: Sequencing likely produced, as an artifact, a cluster of highly shared sequence variants.

Comment on this clone: Antigen: not known.

PCR used 60 Vbeta primers and 13 Jbeta primers. Assay used: immunoSEQ multiplex PCR; TCRdb lists only in-frame clones, some missing. The table includes 150,000 to 200,000 clones, approximately 79% detected once. V shed 4 bases, J shed 3 bases, and the junction held 7 bases outside the gene matches. Germline-derived CDR1 and CDR2 are MNHNS and SASEGT. CDR3 length equals 15 residues. The TCR originated in a woman in her 40s in good health and CMV-seronegative. Sequencing used PBMCs. The chain joins TRBV6-1 to TRBJ2-3; 7 nucleotides align to TRBD2. CDR3 nucleotide sequence: TGTGCCAGCAGTGCCGGACTAGGGGAGACAGATACGCAGTATTTT. Protein: CASSAGLGETDTQYF.